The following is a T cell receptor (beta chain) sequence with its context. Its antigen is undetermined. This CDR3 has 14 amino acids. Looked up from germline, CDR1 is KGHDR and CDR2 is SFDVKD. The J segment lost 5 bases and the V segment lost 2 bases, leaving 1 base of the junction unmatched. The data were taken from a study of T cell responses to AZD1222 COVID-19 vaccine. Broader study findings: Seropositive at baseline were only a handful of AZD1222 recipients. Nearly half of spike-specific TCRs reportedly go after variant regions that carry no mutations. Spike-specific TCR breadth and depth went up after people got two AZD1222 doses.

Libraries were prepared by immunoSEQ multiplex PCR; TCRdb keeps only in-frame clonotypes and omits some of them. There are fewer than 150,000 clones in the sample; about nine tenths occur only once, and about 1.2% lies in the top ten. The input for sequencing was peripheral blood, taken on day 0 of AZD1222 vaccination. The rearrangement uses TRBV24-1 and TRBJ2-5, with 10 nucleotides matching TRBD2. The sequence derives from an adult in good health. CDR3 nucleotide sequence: TGTGCCACCAGTGATTCACTAGCGGGGGAGACCCAGTACTTC. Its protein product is CATSDSLAGETQYF.